The clone carrying this TCR beta chain showed up just a few times. Its antigen is still unknown. The CDR3 covers 15 residues. CDR1 and CDR2 (germline): DFQATT, SNEGSKA (reference sequence). V was shortened by 6 bases and J by 1 base, with 19 bases between the two germline ends. The data belong to a study of post-analysis software for immune sequencing data. Study background: There were relapsing-remitting, secondary progressive and progressive-relapsing multiple sclerosis among the disease courses included.

cDNA libraries for TCR beta contained unique molecular identifiers. A population of roughly 0.85 to 10 million T cells gave rise to a few hundred thousand cDNA molecules. TCRdb fed the PCR reads into MiXCR, producing one record per CDR3 protein. The sample lists 650,000 to 900,000 distinct CDR3 sequences, 35% to 55% seen once, with around 4.7% in the top ten. The study's findings and limits: Patients had higher frequencies than controls of about five TRBV segments, including TRBV5-6, TRBV5-1 and TRBV20-1. Normalized Chao1 diversity was significantly lower in multiple sclerosis patients than in controls. Same-batch preparations were strongly co-clustered by F measure.

Sequenced sample: blood. The TCR was taken from a girl aged 5-17 years with multiple sclerosis. The chain recombines TRBV20-1 with TRBJ2-7; D possibly corresponds to TRBD2 (6 bases). DNA for the CDR3: TGCAGTGCCAACTATCGGGAGTTGTATTCCTACGAGCAGTACTTC. Protein sequence: CSANYRELYSYEQYF.